One sample yielded the 29 T cell receptor beta chains listed below, sequenced in a study of regulatory dendritic cells for organ transplantation. TCRdb's table, derived via immunoSEQ multiplex PCR, lists solely in-frame clones and lacks some. The sample lists roughly 34,000 clones, 85% to 90% occurring once. Sequences were obtained from naive CD4+ T cells from blood. Regarding subset: CD45RA+ naive T cells. All receptors come from a human donor in good health.

The V call is TRBV2, the J call TRBJ2-1, with 9 bases lining up with TRBD2. From germline, CDR1 is SNHLY and CDR2 FYNNEI. V trimming: 4 bases; J trimming: 4 bases; junction bases outside the gene matches: 2. The CDR3 is 14 residues long. CDR3 coding DNA: TGTGCCAGCAGTGGGCGGGGGGGTTACAATGAGCAGTTCTTC. Amino acid sequence: CASSGRGGYNEQFF.

The chain uses TRBV5-4 and TRBJ2-2; 7 nucleotides line up with TRBD2. The length of the CDR3 is 15 residues. V lost 4 bases and J lost 1; bases outside the gene matches: 4. Germline V CDR1 and CDR2: SGHNT, YYREEE (reference sequence). The CDR3 here is CASSETSQNTGELFF. The CDR3 DNA follows: TGTGCCAGCAGCGAGACTAGCCAGAACACCGGGGAGCTGTTTTTT.

V is TRBV30 and J is TRBJ2-3; TRBD2 matches at 10 bases. This CDR3 has 17 residues. Germline assignment: CDR1 GTSNPN and CDR2 SVGIG (reference sequence). V gave up 3 bases and J gave up 6 bases; unmatched junction bases: 15. CDR3 protein: CAWSLLRTSGGGDTQYF. The CDR3 DNA reads as TGTGCCTGGAGCCTCCTGCGGACTAGCGGAGGGGGGGATACGCAGTATTTT.

The CDR3 sequence: CASSISSGNSPLHF. CDR3 nucleotide sequence: TGTGCCAGTAGTATATCTTCCGGGAATTCACCCCTCCACTTT. This chain connects TRBV19 to TRBJ1-6; no firm D call. This CDR3 has 14 amino acids. V was shortened by 2 bases and J by 7 bases, with 9 bases between the two germline ends. Germline assignment: CDR1 LNHDA and CDR2 SQIVND (reference sequence).

The chain recombines TRBV6-4 with TRBJ2-7, with D unclear. The CDR3 spans 12 residues. Per the germline V gene, CDR1 is MRHNA and CDR2 is SNTAGT. Trimming shortened V by 8 bases and J by 9 bases, and 17 bases separated the two germline ends. Here the CDR3 reads CASAADPVRQYF. The CDR3 region has the DNA TGTGCCAGCGCGGCTGACCCAGTAAGGCAGTACTTC.

The CDR3 DNA reads TGTGCCAGCAGTTCTCCCACCCTAAGGACAGGGACAACCTACGAGCAGTACTTC. Translating it yields CASSSPTLRTGTTYEQYF. The chain joins TRBV27 to TRBJ2-7; 8 bases are shared with TRBD1. V shed 4 bases, J shed 2 bases, and the junction held 16 bases outside the gene matches. The germline V gene encodes CDR1 MNHEY and CDR2 SMNVEV (reference sequence). This CDR3 comprises 18 residues.

As regards this clone: Other DNA sequences in the same sample also yield this CDR3. This chain connects TRBV6-5 to TRBJ1-1, with D unresolved. The germline CDR1 and CDR2 sequences are MNHEY and SVGAGI. V lost 5 bases and J 1 base, leaving 2 bases between the germline ends. The CDR3 spans 11 residues. The CDR3, as DNA: TGTGCCAGCAGTCGGAACACTGAAGCTTTCTTT. Translation: CASSRNTEAFF.

The rearrangement joins TRBV6-5 to TRBJ2-7; 7 bases line up with TRBD1. The CDR3 runs to 14 residues. V lost 6 bases and J lost 6; bases outside the gene matches: 11. Germline CDR1 reads MNHEY; CDR2 reads SVGAGI. As DNA, the CDR3 is TGTGCCAGCAGGGAGGTAGGGACAGACTTCGAGCAGTACTTC. This gives the protein CASREVGTDFEQYF.

The chain couples TRBV7-8 to TRBJ1-1; D unresolved. The CDR3 runs to 15 residues. Germline V gives CDR1 SGHVS, CDR2 FQNEAQ. Trimming stripped 2 bases from V and 4 bases from J, with 14 bases between. This CDR3 is CASSLLSRVSTEAFF. The DNA for the CDR3 is TGTGCCAGCAGCTTACTTTCAAGGGTATCCACTGAAGCTTTCTTT.

This sequence joins TRBV19 and TRBJ2-1; D might be TRBD2 (5 bases). The CDR3 extends over 13 amino acids. Deletions cut 7 bases from V and 6 bases from J, with 13 bases between. The germline V gene has CDR1 LNHDA and CDR2 SQIVND (reference sequence). In DNA form, the CDR3 reads TGTGCCAGTAAAACGGGGATGGGCAATGAGCAGTTCTTC. It is translated as CASKTGMGNEQFF.

CDR3 nucleotides: TGTGCCAGCACCACGGACAGGGCTGTAAGTTCACCCCTCCACTTT. Translation gives CASTTDRAVSSPLHF. The rearrangement joins TRBV6-5 to TRBJ1-6, with 8 bases lining up with TRBD1. Germline-derived CDR1 and CDR2 are MNHEY and SVGAGI. The CDR3 extends over 15 amino acids. V was clipped by 7 bases and J by 9 bases; unmatched bases: 11.

The chain employs TRBV25-1 and TRBJ1-6; a possible D gene is TRBD1 (5 bases). The CDR3 is made up of 18 amino acids. Germline CDR1 MGHDK, CDR2 SYGVNS. The ends were cut back, 1 base at V and 7 bases at J, with 20 bases in the middle. Written as DNA, the CDR3 is TGTGCCAGCAGTGAATCTTTCCGGACACCCAGATCGAATTCACCCCTCCACTTT. Amino acid sequence: CASSESFRTPRSNSPLHF.

This chain links TRBV6-6 with TRBJ1-2; tentatively, D is TRBD1 (5 bases). V was pared by 3 bases and J by 4 bases, with 12 bases between. Germline CDR1 and CDR2: MNHNY and SVGAGI (reference sequence). CDR3 length equals 14 residues. The CDR3 DNA follows: TGTGCCAGCAGTTATGAGGGGAACGGCTATGGCTACACCTTC. Its translation: CASSYEGNGYGYTF.

The chain employs TRBV5-4 and TRBJ1-6, with D maybe TRBD1 (6 bases). Trimming removed 3 bases at V and 9 bases at J, with 16 bases between. Germline CDR1 is SGHNT and CDR2 is YYREEE (reference sequence). The CDR3 has 15 amino acids. In nucleotides, the CDR3 is TGTGCCAGCAGCTCCGACAACAGGGTTAGTTCACCCCTCCACTTT. Translating gives CASSSDNRVSSPLHF.

The rearrangement joins TRBV7-3 to TRBJ2-3; 8 bases agree with TRBD2. Trimming cost V 3 bases and J 6 bases; bases outside gene matches: 5. Germline loops: CDR1 SGHTA, CDR2 FQGTGA. The CDR3 covers 14 residues. The DNA for the CDR3 is TGTGCCAGCAGCTTCGGGGGGGCCGGTGATACGCAGTATTTT. This gives the protein CASSFGGAGDTQYF.

The genes are TRBV4-1 and TRBJ1-4; D is undetermined. This CDR3 has 17 residues. Germline V CDR1 and CDR2: MGHRA, YSYEKL. V was cut by 1 base and J by 7 bases, with 19 bases left in between. CDR3 amino acids: CASSQAGRGPSGEKLFF. As DNA, the CDR3 is TGCGCCAGCAGCCAAGCGGGCCGCGGGCCTTCGGGTGAAAAACTGTTTTTT.

This chain links TRBV11-2 with TRBJ2-7; a possible D gene is TRBD2 (5 bases). Trimming took 5 bases from V and 8 from J, leaving 19 bases between them. The V gene's germline CDR1 is SGHAT and CDR2 FQNNGV. This CDR3 comprises 14 residues. The CDR3 sequence: CASSQTRGLLKQYF. The DNA of the CDR3 is TGTGCCAGCAGCCAAACAAGAGGGCTACTGAAGCAGTACTTC.

The chain employs TRBV7-2 and TRBJ2-7, with TRBD1 as a possible D gene (6 bases). CDR1 SGHTA and CDR2 FQGNSA come from the germline V gene. Trimming pared 5 bases from V and 3 bases from J, leaving 14 bases between. This CDR3 region has 14 residues. CDR3 sequence: CASSLDRLDYEQYF. The CDR3 nucleotides read TGTGCCAGCAGCCTTGACAGGCTCGACTACGAGCAGTACTTC.

This sequence joins TRBV30 and TRBJ1-4; D possibly corresponds to TRBD1 (6 bases). CDR3 length: 15 residues. The germline gives CDR1 GTSNPN, CDR2 SVGIG (reference sequence). Trimming shortened V by 1 base and J by 5 bases, and 14 bases separated the two germline ends. The CDR3 spells CAWSATDSPNEKLFF. CDR3 nucleotides: TGTGCCTGGAGTGCCACGGACAGCCCGAATGAAAAACTGTTTTTT. Drawing the rest from reference TRBV30 and TRBJ1-4, the complete variable domain is SQTIHQWPATLVQPVGSPLSLECTVEGTSNPNLYWYRQAAGRGLQLLFYSVGIGQISSEVPQNLSASRPQDRQFILSSKKLLLSDSGFYLCAWSATDSPNEKLFFGSGTQLSVL.

V gene TRBV5-4 combines with J gene TRBJ2-3; TRBD2 aligns across 8 bases. Germline CDR1 is SGHNT and CDR2 is YYREEE (reference sequence). The CDR3 runs to 15 residues. J was trimmed by 2 bases and V by 4 bases; bases with no gene match: 6. The CDR3 protein is CASSPRTSLTDTQYF. In nucleotides, the CDR3 is TGTGCCAGCAGCCCGAGGACTAGCCTCACAGATACGCAGTATTTT.

This clone has just one count. CDR3 nucleotides: TGTGCCAGCAGCTACCGGATGGGCACAGATACGCAGTATTTT. It is translated as CASSYRMGTDTQYF. This chain links TRBV7-3 with TRBJ2-3; D unclear. CDR3 size: 14 residues. CDR1 and CDR2 from the germline V gene are SGHTA and FQGTGA. The germline V and J ends were trimmed by 4 bases and 1 base, with 9 bases remaining between them.

With regard to this clone: In the same sample, other DNA sequences code for this CDR3. J is TRBJ2-1 and V is TRBV27, with 9 nucleotides matching TRBD2. The CDR3 spans 17 residues. The V and J ends lost 2 bases and 4 bases, in that order; junction bases with no gene match: 9. The germline V gene has CDR1 MNHEY and CDR2 SMNVEV (reference sequence). CDR3 bases: TGTGCCAGCAGTTTACTCCCCGGGACTAGCCGATACAATGAGCAGTTCTTC. As protein: CASSLLPGTSRYNEQFF.

This clone has a single count. V usage is TRBV6-1 and J usage is TRBJ2-3; tentative D call: TRBD2 (5 bases). The CDR3 spans 14 residues. Trimming stripped 3 bases from V and 2 bases from J, with 9 bases between. Germline CDR1 and CDR2: MNHNS and SASEGT. For the CDR3, the DNA is TGTGCCAGCAGTGAGACTGACTACACAGATACGCAGTATTTT. The encoded protein is CASSETDYTDTQYF.

The V call is TRBV5-1, the J call TRBJ2-7; a weak D match, TRBD2 (6 bases). V was pared by 3 bases and J by 2 bases, with 12 bases between. The CDR3 is made up of 14 amino acids. Germline-derived CDR1 and CDR2 are SGHRS and YFSETQ. CDR3 bases: TGCGCCAGCAGCTGGTTCGGGGGAACCTACGAGCAGTACTTC. Translation gives CASSWFGGTYEQYF.

V is TRBV6-5 and J is TRBJ1-5; no firm D call. The germline V gene encodes CDR1 MNHEY and CDR2 SVGAGI. CDR3 size: 14 residues. V was cut by 6 bases and J by 5 bases, with 14 bases left in between. The CDR3 nucleotides read TGTGCCAGCAGCGACATATCGGCCGATCAGCCCCAGCATTTT. It translates to CASSDISADQPQHF.

The chain employs TRBV18 and TRBJ2-7, with a possible D match to TRBD2 (6 bases). The CDR3 is made up of 17 amino acids. Trimming took off 2 bases at V and 3 bases at J, with 20 bases between the two ends. Germline loops: CDR1 KGHSH, CDR2 LQKENI. The DNA of the CDR3 is TGTGCCAGCTCACCAAACGTCGGCGCTCGGAGGGGCTACGAGCAGTACTTC. Translated: CASSPNVGARRGYEQYF.

This chain connects TRBV7-2 to TRBJ1-6; 9 bases line up with TRBD1. Germline lookup yields CDR1 SGHTA and CDR2 FQGNSA. The ends lost 4 bases at V and 7 bases at J; junction bases unmatched: 8. This CDR3 has 16 residues. The CDR3 region is CASSWTGVRANSPLHF. The DNA for the CDR3 is TGTGCCAGCAGCTGGACAGGGGTAAGAGCCAATTCACCCCTCCACTTT.

V gene TRBV19 combines with J gene TRBJ1-4, with D unresolved. The germline V and J ends were trimmed by 5 bases and 4 bases, with 8 bases remaining between them. This CDR3 region has 13 residues. Germline CDR1 is LNHDA and CDR2 is SQIVND (reference sequence). For the CDR3, the DNA is TGTGCCAGTAGTCTCTCGAATAATGAAAAACTGTTTTTT. As protein: CASSLSNNEKLFF. Filled out from reference TRBV19 and TRBJ1-4, the complete variable domain reads DGGITQSPKYLFRKEGQNVTLSCEQNLNHDAMYWYRQDPGQGLRLIYYSQIVNDFQKGDIAEGYSVSREKKESFPLTVTSAQKNPTAFYLCASSLSNNEKLFFGSGTQLSVL.

The chain couples TRBV6-1 to TRBJ1-5; D gene uncertain. The CDR3 contains 13 residues. The V and J ends lost 3 bases and 5 bases respectively, with 8 bases between them. CDR1 is MNHNS and CDR2 is SASEGT in the germline V gene. The CDR3 spells CASSDQRDQPQHF. Written as DNA, the CDR3 is TGTGCCAGCAGTGACCAGAGAGATCAGCCCCAGCATTTT.